These T cell receptor beta chains were read from a single sample in a study of T cells of healthy individuals. In TCRdb, the 5' RACE reads were re-called with MiXCR into one record per CDR3 protein. The data show tens of thousands of distinct CDR3 sequences, roughly 15% seen once. All receptors derive from a human donor in good health. Both conserved end residues are part of each CDR3. A D gene is named only where the DNA matches it firmly. Clone size is not always given. Where it is, it says once, few, many or a class for expanded clones.

j_call d_call clone_size v_call cdr3_nt cdr3_aa
TRBJ2-1 TRBD1 many TRBV5-1 TGCGCCAGCAGCCGGGACAGGGGGTTTGAGCAGTTCTTC CASSRDRGFEQFF
TRBJ2-7 - - TRBV11-2 TGTGCCAGCAGCTTAGATCTCCGGGACGAGCAGTACTTC CASSLDLRDEQYF
TRBJ1-5 - few TRBV5-5 TGTGCCAGCAGCCGGGACGGGGGTGGAGATCAGCCCCAGCATTTT CASSRDGGGDQPQHF
TRBJ2-7 TRBD1 few TRBV9 TGTGCCAGCAGTCTCTCTCCCGGGACAGGGGACTCCTACGAGCAGTACTTC CASSLSPGTGDSYEQYF
TRBJ1-2 - - TRBV20-1 TGCAGTGCTGTCAGGGAGCGGTATTATGGCTACACCTTC CSAVRERYYGYTF
TRBJ2-2 - many TRBV11-2 TGTGCCAGCAGCTATAGGGGACCCCAGTTTAGCGGGGAGCTGTTTTTT CASSYRGPQFSGELFF
TRBJ2-1 TRBD1 - TRBV11-2 TGTGCCAGCAGCCCCGGGACAGGGGGCTTCGGGTACAATGAGCAGTTCTTC CASSPGTGGFGYNEQFF
TRBJ2-1 TRBD2 many TRBV12-3/TRBV12-4 TGTGCCAGCAGTCCGGGACTAGCTGTCGATGAGCAGTTCTTC CASSPGLAVDEQFF
TRBJ1-1 TRBD1 - TRBV20-1 TGCAGTGCCCTAGACATTCCACAGGGGCATATGAACACTGAAGCTTTCTTT CSALDIPQGHMNTEAFF
TRBJ2-7 TRBD2 - TRBV20-1 TGCAGTGCTAGAGCGCTAGCGGGGGTCTACGAGCAGTACTTC CSARALAGVYEQYF
TRBJ2-5 TRBD2 few TRBV20-1 TGCAGCTTGACGGAGGATAGCGGGACCCAAGAGACCCAGTACTTC CSLTEDSGTQETQYF
TRBJ1-1 - many TRBV7-9 TGTGCCAGCAGCCTAGTCTCTGAAGCTTTCTTT CASSLVSEAFF
TRBJ2-7 TRBD1 few TRBV5-1 TGCGCCACCTCGGAAGACGGGACAGGGGTGTCCGAGCAGTACTTC CATSEDGTGVSEQYF
TRBJ1-1 - - TRBV6-6 TGTGCCAGCAGTTGGGGACCCAAATTGGGGAACACTGAAGCTTTCTTT CASSWGPKLGNTEAFF
TRBJ1-2 - - TRBV12-3/TRBV12-4 TGTGCCAGCAGCGGGGCGGGGGGGTATGGCTACACCTTC CASSGAGGYGYTF
TRBJ2-7 TRBD1 few TRBV29-1 TGCAGCGCCTTAGGACAGGGTACCTACGAGCAGTACTTC CSALGQGTYEQYF
TRBJ2-7 - few TRBV3-1 TGTGCCAGCAGCCAAGATCTAGTTCCCTACGAGCAGTACTTC CASSQDLVPYEQYF
TRBJ1-6 TRBD1 - TRBV20-1 TGCAGTGCTAATCCCCAGGGGGATAATTCACCCCTCCACTTT CSANPQGDNSPLHF
TRBJ2-2 TRBD1 many TRBV20-1 TGCAGTGCTAGAGTGCCAGGGGGCCCCGGGGAGCTGTTTTTT CSARVPGGPGELFF
TRBJ1-1 - many TRBV29-1 TGCAGCGTTTCCCCGGGCACTGAAGCTTTCTTT CSVSPGTEAFF
TRBJ2-5 TRBD1 many TRBV19 TGTGCCAGTAGTTTAGGGACCGGGACAGGGAGACTACAAGAGACCCAGTACTTC CASSLGTGTGRLQETQYF
TRBJ2-1 TRBD1 - TRBV4-3 TGCGCCAGCAGCCAAGAGGGACAGGTGTACAATGAGCAGTTCTTC CASSQEGQVYNEQFF
TRBJ1-4 TRBD1 many TRBV3-1 TGTGCCAGCAGCCGCCGCCGGGACAGGGGTTCGGCTAATGAAAAACTGTTTTTT CASSRRRDRGSANEKLFF
TRBJ1-1 - - TRBV7-2 TGTGCCAGCAGCTCCCCAGGGCGGGGAGGAGACACTGAAGCTTTCTTT CASSSPGRGGDTEAFF
TRBJ2-7 TRBD2 - TRBV11-2 TGTGCCAGCAGCTTGAGCGGGAGGGCACACGAGCAGTACTTC CASSLSGRAHEQYF
TRBJ2-5 - few TRBV28 TGTGCCAGCAGTTTATCTGTTCTAGACTACCAAGAGACCCAGTACTTC CASSLSVLDYQETQYF
TRBJ2-5 - many TRBV2 TGTGCCAGCAGTCTAGGGCGGCGCGAGACCCAGTACTTC CASSLGRRETQYF
TRBJ1-5 - many TRBV5-6 TGTGCCAGCAGCTTGGGACAGTACGATTTCAATCAGCCCCAGCATTTT CASSLGQYDFNQPQHF
TRBJ2-1 - many TRBV6-6 TGTGCCAGCAGTTACGAGCGGAGCTCCTACAATGAGCAGTTCTTC CASSYERSSYNEQFF
TRBJ2-7 - - TRBV12-3/TRBV12-4 TGTGCCAGCAGTTTGGGAGCAACGCAGTACTTC CASSLGATQYF
TRBJ2-5 - - TRBV29-1 TGCAGCGCCGACGGAACTCAAGAGACCCAGTACTTC CSADGTQETQYF